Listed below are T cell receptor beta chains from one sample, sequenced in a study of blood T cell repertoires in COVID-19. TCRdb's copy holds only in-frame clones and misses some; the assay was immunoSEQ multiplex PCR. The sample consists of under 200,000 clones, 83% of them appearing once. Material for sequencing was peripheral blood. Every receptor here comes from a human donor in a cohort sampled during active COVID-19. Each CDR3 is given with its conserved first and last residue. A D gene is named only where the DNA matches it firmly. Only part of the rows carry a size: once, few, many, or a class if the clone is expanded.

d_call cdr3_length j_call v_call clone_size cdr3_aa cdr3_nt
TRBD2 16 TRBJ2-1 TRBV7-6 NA CASSPGAGGPSDEQFF TGTGCCAGCAGCCCGGGGGCGGGAGGGCCCTCCGATGAGCAGTTCTTC
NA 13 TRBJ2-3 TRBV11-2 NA CASSLASTDTQYF TGTGCCAGCAGCTTAGCAAGCACAGATACGCAGTATTTT
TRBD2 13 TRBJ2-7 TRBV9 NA CASSVSGEGEQYF TGTGCCAGCAGCGTAAGCGGGGAGGGTGAGCAGTACTTC
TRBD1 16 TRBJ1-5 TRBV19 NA CASSTSGTGVYQPQHF TGTGCCAGTAGTACCTCCGGGACAGGGGTCTATCAGCCCCAGCATTTT
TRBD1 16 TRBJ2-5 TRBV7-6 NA CASSLKPTGGGETQYF TGTGCCAGCAGCTTGAAGCCCACAGGGGGCGGGGAGACCCAGTACTTC
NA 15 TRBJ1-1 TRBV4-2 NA CASSHAGQGGDEAFF TGTGCCAGCAGCCACGCCGGGCAGGGTGGTGATGAAGCTTTCTTT
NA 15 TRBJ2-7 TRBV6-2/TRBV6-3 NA CASSYRTGIGNEQYF TGTGCCAGCAGTTACAGGACGGGGATAGGAAACGAGCAGTACTTC
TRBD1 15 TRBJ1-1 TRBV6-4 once CASSKTGGPLTEAFF TGTGCCAGCAGCAAGACAGGGGGCCCTCTGACTGAAGCTTTCTTT
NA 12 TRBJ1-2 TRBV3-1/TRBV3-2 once CASSQDRWGYTF TGTGCCAGCAGCCAAGATCGGTGGGGCTACACCTTC
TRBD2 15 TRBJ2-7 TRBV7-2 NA CASRPLAGGTYEQYF TGTGCCAGCAGGCCACTAGCGGGGGGAACCTACGAGCAGTACTTC
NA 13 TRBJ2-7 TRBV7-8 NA CASSYNRAYEQYF TGTGCCAGCAGCTACAACAGGGCGTACGAGCAGTACTTC
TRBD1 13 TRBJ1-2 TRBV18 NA CASSPGQGYGYTF TGTGCCAGCTCCCCCGGACAGGGTTATGGCTACACCTTC
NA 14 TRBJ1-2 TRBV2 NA CASSPTGTNYGYTF TGTGCCAGCAGTCCTACAGGAACGAACTATGGCTACACCTTC
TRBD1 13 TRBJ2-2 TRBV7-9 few CASLGQGAGELFF TGTGCCAGCTTAGGACAGGGGGCCGGGGAGCTGTTTTTT
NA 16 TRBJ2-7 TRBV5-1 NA CASIKTTGTGVDEQYF TGCGCCAGCATTAAAACGACCGGGACGGGGGTGGACGAGCAGTACTTC
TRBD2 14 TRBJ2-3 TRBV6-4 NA CASSDGGGADTQYF TGTGCCAGCAGTGATGGCGGGGGGGCAGATACGCAGTATTTT
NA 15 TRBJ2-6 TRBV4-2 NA CASSQGYSGANVLTF TGTGCCAGCAGCCAGGGCTACTCTGGGGCCAACGTCCTGACTTTC
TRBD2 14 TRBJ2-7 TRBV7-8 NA CASSLEAGGDEQYF TGTGCCAGCAGCTTAGAAGCGGGAGGGGACGAGCAGTACTTC
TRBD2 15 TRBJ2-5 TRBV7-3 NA CASSKAGGYEETQYF TGTGCCAGCAGCAAAGCGGGGGGGTACGAAGAGACCCAGTACTTC
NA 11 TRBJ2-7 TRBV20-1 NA CSARSSYEQYF TGCAGTGCCCGGAGCTCCTACGAGCAGTACTTC
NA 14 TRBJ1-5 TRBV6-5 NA CASSYGTDNQPQHF TGTGCCAGCAGTTACGGGACTGACAATCAGCCCCAGCATTTT
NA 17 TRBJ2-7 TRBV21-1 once CASSKPLAGGSSYEQYF TGTGCCAGCAGCAAGCCTCTAGCGGGGGGAAGCTCCTACGAGCAGTACTTC
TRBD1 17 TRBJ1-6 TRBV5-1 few CASSFGQPDRGNSPLHF TGCGCCAGCAGCTTCGGACAACCCGACAGGGGGAATTCACCCCTCCACTTT
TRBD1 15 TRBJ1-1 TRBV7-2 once CASSYPTGMNTEAFF TGTGCCAGCAGCTACCCGACAGGGATGAACACTGAAGCTTTCTTT
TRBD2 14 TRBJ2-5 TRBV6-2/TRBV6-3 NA CASTPSGPMETQYF TGTGCCAGCACCCCTAGCGGGCCGATGGAGACCCAGTACTTC
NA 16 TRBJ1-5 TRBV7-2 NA CASSPRTPRSNQPQHF TGTGCCAGCAGCCCAAGGACACCAAGGAGCAATCAGCCCCAGCATTTT
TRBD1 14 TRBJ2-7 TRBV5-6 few CASSLGTGVHEQYF TGTGCCAGCAGCCTCGGGACAGGGGTCCACGAGCAGTACTTC
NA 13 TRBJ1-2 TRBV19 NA CASSTDRNYGYTF TGTGCCAGTAGTACGGACAGAAACTATGGCTACACCTTC
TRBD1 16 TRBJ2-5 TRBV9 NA CASSVRGQALQETQYF TGTGCCAGCAGCGTGAGGGGACAGGCCCTCCAAGAGACCCAGTACTTC
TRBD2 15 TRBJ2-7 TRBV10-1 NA CASSGPGSGEYEQYF TGCGCCAGCAGTGGCCCGGGTAGCGGGGAGTACGAGCAGTACTTC